This entry lists 10 T cell receptor beta chains sequenced from one sample in a study of T cells in Graves' hyperthyroidism and ophthalmopathy. The source material, RNA transcripts, was used to amplify TCR beta CDR3 regions. With the HTBI primer set, the TCR CDR3 went through a first round of RT-PCR. MiXCR, applied by TCRdb to the multiplex PCR reads, yields one record per CDR3 protein. The sample consists of roughly 500,000 distinct CDR3 sequences, around 14% of them appearing once. Specimen: blood. These receptors originate from a woman in her twenties or thirties with Graves' hyperthyroidism that later progressed to Graves' ophthalmopathy.

The table lists this clonotype with many counts. The J gene is TRBJ2-5, the V gene TRBV2; D remains ambiguous. V was shortened by 4 bases and J by 1 base, with 10 bases between the two germline ends. Germline CDR1 reads SNHLY; CDR2 reads FYNNEI. The CDR3 loop spans 14 amino acids. The DNA for the CDR3 is TGTGCCAGCAGTGTACTCCGCTCCCAAGAGACCCAGTACTTC. Translated, it gives CASSVLRSQETQYF.

This clonotype was counted many times. The chain employs TRBV6-1 and TRBJ2-7; 7 bases line up with TRBD1. The trim removed 6 bases at V and 4 bases at J, leaving 12 bases unmatched. CDR1 is MNHNS, CDR2 SASEGT, per germline. This CDR3 contains 15 residues. Here the CDR3 reads CASSLSGTATYEQYF. CDR3 bases: TGTGCCAGCAGCCTCTCCGGGACAGCGACTTACGAGCAGTACTTC.

The J gene is TRBJ2-5, the V gene TRBV5-1; D remains ambiguous. CDR1 SGHRS and CDR2 YFSETQ come from the germline V gene. V was cut by 2 bases and J by 0 bases, with 11 bases left in between. This CDR3 has 15 residues. The DNA for the CDR3 is TGCGCCAGCAGCTTCAATGACATGGACCAAGAGACCCAGTACTTC. Amino acid sequence: CASSFNDMDQETQYF. Full variable domain (rest looked up from reference TRBV5-1 and TRBJ2-5): KAGVTQTPRYLIKTRGQQVTLSCSPISGHRSVSWYQQTPGQGLQFLFEYFSETQRNKGNFPGRFSGRQFSNSRSEMNVSTLELGDSALYLCASSFNDMDQETQYFGPGTRLLVL.

This clonotype was seen ten or more times. The chain has TRBV5-1 and TRBJ1-1, with D unresolved. Germline loops: CDR1 SGHRS, CDR2 YFSETQ. Trimming took off 3 bases at V and 5 bases at J, with 20 bases between the two ends. The CDR3 runs 16 residues. As DNA, the CDR3 is TGCGCCAGCAGCTCGACGGGGAGCGGGGTTCGAACTGAAGCTTTCTTT. Translated: CASSSTGSGVRTEAFF.

This clonotype was counted ten times or more. This chain uses TRBV7-2 with TRBJ2-1; TRBD2 matches 8 bases. CDR1 SGHTA and CDR2 FQGNSA come from the germline V gene. CDR3 length: 14 amino acids. Germline trimming cut 4 bases from V and 10 bases from J; bases unmatched to any gene: 9. CDR3 residues: CASSSPGVAGEQFF. DNA of the CDR3: TGTGCCAGCAGCTCCCCGGGCGTAGCGGGAGAGCAGTTCTTC. Looking up the rest from reference TRBV7-2 and TRBJ2-1 gives the full variable domain: GAGVSQSPSNKVTEKGKDVELRCDPISGHTALYWYRQSLGQGLEFLIYFQGNSAPDKSGLPSDRFSAERTGGSVSTLTIQRTQQEDSAVYLCASSSPGVAGEQFFGPGTRLTVL.

This clonotype showed up many times. The rearrangement uses TRBV2 and TRBJ1-1; a possible D gene is TRBD1 (5 bases). Germline values: CDR1 SNHLY, CDR2 FYNNEI. The CDR3 extends over 13 amino acids. Between the trimmed V and J ends, which lost 7 bases and 5 bases, there was a span of 14 bases. CDR3 residues: CASIMTEGTEAFF. CDR3 in DNA: TGTGCCAGCATCATGACGGAGGGGACTGAAGCTTTCTTT.

The CDR3 sequence: CASSFRTDLNTEAFF. The CDR3 nucleotides read TGTGCCAGCAGCTTCCGGACGGATTTGAACACTGAAGCTTTCTTT. The V and J genes are TRBV5-4 and TRBJ1-1; no firm D call. V shed 2 bases and J shed 0 bases, with 11 bases lying between them. The CDR3 runs to 15 residues. Germline CDR1 and CDR2: SGHNT and YYREEE (reference sequence). The full variable domain, in which reference TRBV5-4 and TRBJ1-1 provide the parts outside the CDR3, is ETGVTQSPTHLIKTRGQQVTLRCSSQSGHNTVSWYQQALGQGPQFIFQYYREEENGRGNFPPRFSGLQFPNYSSELNVNALELDDSALYLCASSFRTDLNTEAFFGQGTRLTVV.

This clonotype was detected many times. The chain joins TRBV9 to TRBJ2-1; D might be TRBD2 (5 bases). CDR3 size: 17 residues. V was cut by 0 bases and J by 0 bases, with 13 bases left in between. Germline assignment: CDR1 SGDLS and CDR2 YYNGEE. The CDR3 protein is CASSVAEAVSSYNEQFF. The DNA for the CDR3 is TGTGCCAGCAGCGTAGCGGAAGCGGTTAGCTCCTACAATGAGCAGTTCTTC.

This clonotype was detected ten times or more. The chain combines TRBV27 with TRBJ1-6; no definite D call. CDR3 length: 15 residues. Between the trimmed V and J ends, which lost 3 bases and 7 bases, there was a span of 13 bases. The germline gives CDR1 MNHEY, CDR2 SMNVEV (reference sequence). CDR3 coding DNA: TGTGCCAGCAGTTTGGTGCCGGGCTCAAATTCACCCCTCCACTTT. It codes for CASSLVPGSNSPLHF.

This clonotype came up a few times. The chain uses TRBV14 and TRBJ2-7; D may be TRBD2 (5 bases). Looked up from germline, CDR1 is SGHDN and CDR2 is FVKESK. The CDR3 is made up of 14 amino acids. V lost 6 bases to trimming and J lost 2 bases, with 14 bases between them. CDR3 residues: CASSGGGFTYEQYF. In DNA, the CDR3 is TGTGCCAGCAGTGGTGGCGGGTTTACCTACGAGCAGTACTTC.